This T cell receptor beta chain was retrieved from a study of T cells in Graves' hyperthyroidism and ophthalmopathy (dated by TCRdb to about 2019). In terms of the full investigation: Peripheral blood samples were taken at initial diagnosis, before any treatment was given. The study also compared thyroid tissue and blood T-cell repertoires from about 6 Graves' hyperthyroidism patients. Whether ophthalmopathy could be predicted prospectively was tested in an independent validation cohort made up of 18 hyperthyroidism patients plus 17 patients who later progressed to ophthalmopathy. TCR V-J signatures able to tell the groups apart were searched for in a discovery cohort of 100 patients, of whom about 40 had Graves' ophthalmopathy and roughly 58 had stable Graves' hyperthyroidism. Once sampling was done, hyperthyroidism patients were given methimazole at a starting dose of 30 mg daily, whereas ophthalmopathy patients were given high-dose intravenous methylprednisolone. The approximately 100 discovery patients were randomly divided into training and test sets at a 7:3 ratio. According to the paper, TCR Vbeta CDR3 sequencing was carried out on 135 peripheral blood samples, which came from some 41 ophthalmopathy, under 80 hyperthyroidism and some 17 progressor patients. Results the study describes overall, beyond this receptor: No statistical method was used to set the sample size in advance, and investigators knew the group allocation. A 13 V-J signature model separated ophthalmopathy from stable hyperthyroidism, with approximately 86% sensitivity and approximately 81% specificity in cross-validation and 80%/75% in testing. Most expanded thyroid clonotypes (frequency above 0.001) were also found in blood, which suggests that blood repertoires may mirror thyroid immune responses. In validation, progression to ophthalmopathy was predicted by the model with 70.59% sensitivity and just over 72% specificity, a median of around 5.9 months before onset.

Sequences SGHVS (CDR1) and FQNEAQ (CDR2) are obtained from the germline V gene. The trim is 3 bases for V and 4 bases for J, with a gap of 18 bases between the germline ends. The CDR3 contains 16 residues, cysteine and phenylalanine counted. Just CDR3 DNA is preserved here, 48 bases in frame from base 1. Details on this clonotype: What antigen it recognizes has not been identified. Base-call qualities are not available, and no considerably larger clone is one nucleotide away.

Amplification of TCR beta CDR3 regions was carried out from RNA transcripts. The TCR CDR3 was subjected to a first round of RT-PCR using the HTBI primer set and the Qiagen OneStep RT-PCR kit. Libraries were constructed in a second round of multiplex PCR, after which size selection and purification were performed. The libraries were sequenced on an Illumina HiSeq2000 using paired-end 100 bp reads. In the authors' own workflow: Raw data were processed with SOAPnuke, discarding reads with adapters, uncalled bases, mean Phred below 15, or no exact constant-primer or identifier match. High-quality paired reads were merged with COPE v1.2.5, and unique nucleotide sequences were defined as clonotypes. Clonotypes were aligned to IMGT TRBV, TRBD and TRBJ reference segments using MiTCR v1.1. The analysis included only V-J combinations with a frequency above 0.0001, which together covered about 99% of the repertoires. The TCS score was defined as F50 (clonal expansion) divided by E x V (chaos), with BLOSUM62-based TCRdist calculated between CDR3 peptides within each V-J. Welch's t-statistics and random forest reduced 500 to 550 V-J features to 10 to 15, which were used in a naive Bayes classifier (R e1071). TCRdb handled the public reads itself, with Q25 trimming in fastp and clone calling in MiXCR, and kept productive beta chains. Rows merge per CDR3 protein into single entries with the most common DNA and genes. For this entry, the V and J calls and clone size follow TCRdb and not the study's own pipeline. The sample table lists 300,000 to 450,000 distinct CDR3 sequences, approximately 14% of them with a count of one. About 20% of the sample is held by the ten biggest clonotypes.

Moderately to severely active disease, a Clinical Activity Score of at least 3, a NOSPECS grade of at least 4, and a duration under 3 months were present in ophthalmopathy patients. Any patient with an uncontrolled infection, another autoimmune disease, pregnancy or lactation was excluded. Diagnoses were based on clinical symptoms, serum thyroxine and TRAb, thyroid ultrasound and orbital computed tomography. Ficoll-Paque density gradient centrifugation was used to isolate PBMCs from around 10 ml of fresh peripheral blood. Total RNA was extracted with Trizol reagent, and quality was checked on an Agilent 2100 Bioanalyzer.

The chain is assembled from TRBV7-8 and TRBJ1-2; TRBD1 is a possible D gene, resting on 5 matching bases. This receptor was taken from a woman aged 25-40 years with Graves' ophthalmopathy. Sequencing used blood. The nucleotides are TGTGCCAGCAGCTTCGACGGGACTCAAAAGGGCTATGGCTACACCTTC. Its amino acids are CASSFDGTQKGYGYTF.